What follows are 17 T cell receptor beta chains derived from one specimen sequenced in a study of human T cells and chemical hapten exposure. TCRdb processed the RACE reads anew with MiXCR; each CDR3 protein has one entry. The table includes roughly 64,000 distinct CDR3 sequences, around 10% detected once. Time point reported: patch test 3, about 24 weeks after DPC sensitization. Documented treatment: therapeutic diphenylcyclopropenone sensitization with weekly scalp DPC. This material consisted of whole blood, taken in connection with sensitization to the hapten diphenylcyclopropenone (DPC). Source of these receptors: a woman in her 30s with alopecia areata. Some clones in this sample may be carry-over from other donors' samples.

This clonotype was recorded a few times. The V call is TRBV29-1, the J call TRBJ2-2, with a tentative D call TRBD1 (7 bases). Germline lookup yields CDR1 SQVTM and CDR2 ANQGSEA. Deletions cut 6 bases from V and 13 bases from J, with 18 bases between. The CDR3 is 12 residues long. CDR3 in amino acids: CSVSPGGNLLFF. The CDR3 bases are TGCAGCGTGAGCCCAGGGGGGAACTTGCTGTTTTTT.

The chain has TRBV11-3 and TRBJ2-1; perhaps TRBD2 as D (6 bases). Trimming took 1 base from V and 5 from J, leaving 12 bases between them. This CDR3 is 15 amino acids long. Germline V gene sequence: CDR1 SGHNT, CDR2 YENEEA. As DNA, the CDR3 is TGTGCCAGCAGCTTAGGTTCTAGCGCCAACAATGAGCAGTTCTTC. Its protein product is CASSLGSSANNEQFF. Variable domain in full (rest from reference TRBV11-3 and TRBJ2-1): EAGVVQSPRYKIIEKKQPVAFWCNPISGHNTLYWYLQNLGQGPELLIRYENEEAVDDSQLPKDRFSAERLKGVDSTLKIQPAELGDSAVYLCASSLGSSANNEQFFGPGTRLTVL.

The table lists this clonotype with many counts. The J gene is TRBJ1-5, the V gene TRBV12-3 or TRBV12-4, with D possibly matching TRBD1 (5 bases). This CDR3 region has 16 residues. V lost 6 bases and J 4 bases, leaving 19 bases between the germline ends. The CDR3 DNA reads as TGTGCCAGCAGATCTAGCCGGGACTCTAGTAATCAGCCCCAGCATTTT. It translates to CASRSSRDSSNQPQHF.

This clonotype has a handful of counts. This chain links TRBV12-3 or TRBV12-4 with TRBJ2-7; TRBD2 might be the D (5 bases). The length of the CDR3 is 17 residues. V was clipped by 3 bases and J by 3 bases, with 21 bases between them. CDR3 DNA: TGTGCCAGCAGTTTCGCAGGACCCATGGCCAGCGGCTACGAGCAGTACTTC. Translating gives CASSFAGPMASGYEQYF.

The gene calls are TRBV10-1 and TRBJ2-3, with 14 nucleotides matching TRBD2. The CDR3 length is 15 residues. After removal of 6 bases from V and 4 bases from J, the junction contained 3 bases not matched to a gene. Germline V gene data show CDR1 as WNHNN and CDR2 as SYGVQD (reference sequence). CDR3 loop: CASSPGLAGADTQYF. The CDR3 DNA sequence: TGCGCCAGCAGCCCGGGACTAGCGGGAGCAGATACGCAGTATTTT.

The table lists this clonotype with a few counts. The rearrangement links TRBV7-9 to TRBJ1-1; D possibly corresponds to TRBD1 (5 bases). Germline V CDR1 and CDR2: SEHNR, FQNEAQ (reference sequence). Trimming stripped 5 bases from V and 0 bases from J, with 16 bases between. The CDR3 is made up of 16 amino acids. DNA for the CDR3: TGTGCCAGCAGCACCTCCCTGGGGCAGTTGAACACTGAAGCTTTCTTT. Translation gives CASSTSLGQLNTEAFF.

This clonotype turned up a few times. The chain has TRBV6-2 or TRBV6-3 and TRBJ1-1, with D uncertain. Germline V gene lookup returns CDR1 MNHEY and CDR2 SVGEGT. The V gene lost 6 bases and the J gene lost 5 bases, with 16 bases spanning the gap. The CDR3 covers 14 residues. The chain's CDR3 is CASRNADVGTEAFF. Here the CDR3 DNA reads TGTGCCAGCAGGAACGCCGACGTTGGGACTGAAGCTTTCTTT.

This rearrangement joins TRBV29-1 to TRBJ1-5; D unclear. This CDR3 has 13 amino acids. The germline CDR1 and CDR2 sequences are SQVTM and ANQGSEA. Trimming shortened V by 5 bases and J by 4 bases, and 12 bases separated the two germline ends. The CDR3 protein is CSVQEAANQPQHF. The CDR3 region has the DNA TGCAGCGTTCAGGAGGCGGCAAATCAGCCCCAGCATTTT.

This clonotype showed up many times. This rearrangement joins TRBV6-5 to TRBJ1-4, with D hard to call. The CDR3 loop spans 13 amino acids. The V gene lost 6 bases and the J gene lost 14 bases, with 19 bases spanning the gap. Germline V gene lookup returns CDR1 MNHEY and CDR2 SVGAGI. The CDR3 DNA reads TGTGCCAGCAGCCCAGTCCGCCCGGGCGTCCTGTTTTTT. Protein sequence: CASSPVRPGVLFF.

The CDR3 DNA is TGTGCCAGCAGTTACACACCAGCCTACGAGCAGTACTTC. It is translated as CASSYTPAYEQYF. The rearrangement uses TRBV6-2 or TRBV6-3 and TRBJ2-7; D is undetermined. This CDR3 contains 13 residues. Germline loops: CDR1 MNHEY, CDR2 SVGEGT. V shed 2 bases and J shed 2 bases, with 7 bases lying between them.

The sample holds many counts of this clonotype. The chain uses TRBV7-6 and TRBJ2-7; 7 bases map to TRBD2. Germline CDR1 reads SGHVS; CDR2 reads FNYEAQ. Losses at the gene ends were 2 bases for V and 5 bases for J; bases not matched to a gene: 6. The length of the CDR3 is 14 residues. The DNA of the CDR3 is TGTGCCAGCAGCTTACTCCCGGGGGGACACGAGCAGTACTTC. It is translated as CASSLLPGGHEQYF.

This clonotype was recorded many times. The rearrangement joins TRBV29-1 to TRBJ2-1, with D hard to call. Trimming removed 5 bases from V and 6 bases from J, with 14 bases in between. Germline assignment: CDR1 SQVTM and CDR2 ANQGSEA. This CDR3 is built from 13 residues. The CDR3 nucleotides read TGCAGCGTTTCTCATTTCGGCGGCAATGAGCAGTTCTTC. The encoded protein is CSVSHFGGNEQFF.

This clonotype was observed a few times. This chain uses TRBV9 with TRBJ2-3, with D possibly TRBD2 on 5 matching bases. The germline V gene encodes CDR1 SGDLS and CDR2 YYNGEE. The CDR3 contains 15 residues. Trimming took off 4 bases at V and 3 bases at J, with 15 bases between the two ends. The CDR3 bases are TGTGCCAGCAGCTCCACGCTTCGGGGTACAGATACGCAGTATTTT. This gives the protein CASSSTLRGTDTQYF.

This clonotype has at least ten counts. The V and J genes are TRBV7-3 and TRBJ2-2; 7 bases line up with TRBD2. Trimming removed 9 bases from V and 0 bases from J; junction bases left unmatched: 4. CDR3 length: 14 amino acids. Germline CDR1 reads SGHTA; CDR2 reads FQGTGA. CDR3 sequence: CASEAGPNTGELFF. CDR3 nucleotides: TGTGCCAGTGAAGCGGGACCGAACACCGGGGAGCTGTTTTTT.

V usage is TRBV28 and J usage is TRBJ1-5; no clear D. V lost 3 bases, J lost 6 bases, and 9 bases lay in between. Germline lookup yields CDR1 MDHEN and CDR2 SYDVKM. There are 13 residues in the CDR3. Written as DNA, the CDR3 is TGTGCCAGCAGTTTTGATCTTGGTCAGCCCCAGCATTTT. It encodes CASSFDLGQPQHF. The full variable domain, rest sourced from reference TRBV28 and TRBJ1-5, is DVKVTQSSRYLVKRTGEKVFLECVQDMDHENMFWYRQDPGLGLRLIYFSYDVKMKEKGDIPEGYSVSREKKERFSLILESASTNQTSMYLCASSFDLGQPQHFGDGTRLSIL.

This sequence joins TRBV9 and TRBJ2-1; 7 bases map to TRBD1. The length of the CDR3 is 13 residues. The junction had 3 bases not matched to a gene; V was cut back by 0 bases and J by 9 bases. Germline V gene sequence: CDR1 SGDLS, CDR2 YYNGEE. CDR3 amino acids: CASSVGQGSEQFF. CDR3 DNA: TGTGCCAGCAGCGTAGGACAGGGTAGTGAGCAGTTCTTC.

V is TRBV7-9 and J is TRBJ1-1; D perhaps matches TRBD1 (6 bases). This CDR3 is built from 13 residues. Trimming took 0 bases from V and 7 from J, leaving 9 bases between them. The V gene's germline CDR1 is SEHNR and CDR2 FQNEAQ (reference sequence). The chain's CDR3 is CASSLAVDSEAFF. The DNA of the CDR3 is TGTGCCAGCAGCTTAGCAGTGGACAGTGAAGCTTTCTTT.